These 5 T cell receptor beta chains share one sample of origin, sequenced in a study of cytomegalovirus exposure and HLA in healthy donors. In the PCR, 60 Vbeta and 13 Jbeta primers were used. Sequenced by immunoSEQ multiplex PCR; TCRdb stores in-frame clones only, minus some. In the table there are more than 100,000 clones, 77% of which are singletons. Sequencing was performed on PBMCs. These receptors were taken from a human donor in good health.

The table lists this clone with a few counts. V usage is TRBV7-9 and J usage is TRBJ2-7, with 9 bases lining up with TRBD1. This CDR3 has 14 amino acids. V trimming: 5 bases; J trimming: 4 bases; junction bases outside the gene matches: 6. The germline V gene has CDR1 SEHNR and CDR2 FQNEAQ (reference sequence). The CDR3 sequence: CASSPGQGQYEQYF. The CDR3 coding sequence is TGTGCCAGCAGCCCGGGACAGGGACAGTACGAGCAGTACTTC.

V usage is TRBV7-8 and J usage is TRBJ1-2, with 7 bases lining up with TRBD1. Germline V gene lookup returns CDR1 SGHVS and CDR2 FQNEAQ. Trimming removed 3 bases from V and 2 bases from J; junction bases left unmatched: 0. The CDR3 is 13 amino acids. The CDR3, as DNA: TGTGCCAGCAGCTTGGGACAGAACTATGGCTACACCTTC. Translating it yields CASSLGQNYGYTF.

The chain carries TRBV5-6 and TRBJ2-2, with 7 bases matching TRBD2. V trimming: 6 bases; J trimming: 6 bases; junction bases outside the gene matches: 8. Germline assignment: CDR1 SGHDT and CDR2 YYEEEE. This CDR3 contains 14 residues. The DNA for the CDR3 is TGTGCCAGCAACACGGACCGGGGGGCCGGGGAGCTGTTTTTT. Translating it yields CASNTDRGAGELFF.

V and J are TRBV15 and TRBJ2-3, with 9 bases fitting TRBD2. The germline CDR1 and CDR2 sequences are LNHNV and YYDKDF (reference sequence). The CDR3 runs to 17 residues. Germline trimming cut 5 bases from V and 2 bases from J; bases unmatched to any gene: 11. DNA of the CDR3: TGTGCCACCAGCCCGAAAGGCGGGACTAGCCTCACAGATACGCAGTATTTT. This codes for CATSPKGGTSLTDTQYF.

The chain links TRBV27 to TRBJ1-1, with 9 nucleotides matching TRBD1. The CDR3 has 14 amino acids. Germline CDR1 reads MNHEY; CDR2 reads SMNVEV (reference sequence). The junction had 7 bases not matched to a gene; V was cut back by 5 bases and J by 6 bases. Written as DNA, the CDR3 is TGTGCCAGCAGTAAACAGGGGGCGCCTGCTGAAGCTTTCTTT. Protein sequence: CASSKQGAPAEAFF.